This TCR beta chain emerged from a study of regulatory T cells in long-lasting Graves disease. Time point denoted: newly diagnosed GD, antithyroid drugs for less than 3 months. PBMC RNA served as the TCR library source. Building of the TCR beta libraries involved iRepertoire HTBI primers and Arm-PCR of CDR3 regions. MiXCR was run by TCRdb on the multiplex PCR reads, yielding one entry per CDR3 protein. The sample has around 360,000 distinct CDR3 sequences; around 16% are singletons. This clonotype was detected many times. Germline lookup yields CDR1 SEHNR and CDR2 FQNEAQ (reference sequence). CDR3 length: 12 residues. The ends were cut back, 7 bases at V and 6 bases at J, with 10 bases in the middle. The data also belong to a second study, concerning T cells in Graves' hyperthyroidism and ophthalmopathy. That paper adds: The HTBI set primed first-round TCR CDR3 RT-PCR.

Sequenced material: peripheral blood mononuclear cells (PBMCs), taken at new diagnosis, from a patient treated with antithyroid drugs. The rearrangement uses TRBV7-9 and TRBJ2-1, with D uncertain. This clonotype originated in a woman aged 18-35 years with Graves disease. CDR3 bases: TGTGCCAGCATCGCGTTGGGCAATGAGCAGTTCTTC. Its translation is CASIALGNEQFF.